These 26 T cell receptor beta chains were all obtained from the same sample, sequenced in a study of CD8+ T cells in alopecia areata. Sequencing relied on a cDNA template that was reverse transcribed from extracted RNA. Method: immunoSEQ multiplex PCR; TCRdb's copy keeps in-frame clones and lacks some. The data hold 110,000 or so clones, with around two fifths observed a single time. Sequencing was done on a sample of CD4+ T cells sorted from blood. Source of these receptors: a human donor with alopecia areata.

This clone appeared a few times. This chain joins TRBV28 and TRBJ2-5; 10 nucleotides agree with TRBD2. This CDR3 is built from 18 residues. V shed 3 bases and J 4 bases; nucleotides not matched to a gene: 14. Germline CDR1 is MDHEN and CDR2 is SYDVKM. CDR3: CASSFSRWGSGRPETQYF. The CDR3 bases are TGTGCCAGCAGTTTCTCTCGGTGGGGTAGCGGGAGGCCAGAGACCCAGTACTTC. The variable domain in full, with the rest retrieved from reference TRBV28 and TRBJ2-5, is DVKVTQSSRYLVKRTGEKVFLECVQDMDHENMFWYRQDPGLGLRLIYFSYDVKMKEKGDIPEGYSVSREKKERFSLILESASTNQTSMYLCASSFSRWGSGRPETQYFGPGTRLLVL.

The rearrangement links TRBV4-2 to TRBJ2-7; D possibly matches TRBD1 or TRBD2 (5 bases each). The CDR3 spans 15 residues. Trimming removed 2 bases from V and 2 bases from J, with 13 bases in between. Germline V gene lookup returns CDR1 LGHNA and CDR2 YNFKEQ. This CDR3 is CASSQTGTLTYEQYF. The CDR3 coding sequence is TGTGCCAGCAGCCAAACCGGGACGCTGACCTACGAGCAGTACTTC.

The chain recombines TRBV7-9 with TRBJ2-3, with D unresolved. The CDR3 is made up of 12 amino acids. Trimming stripped 1 base from V and 7 bases from J, with 6 bases between. Germline CDR1 is SEHNR and CDR2 is FQNEAQ (reference sequence). Here the CDR3 DNA reads TGTGCCAGCAGCTTAGGCTACAATACGCAGTATTTT. As protein: CASSLGYNTQYF.

This clone was detected only a few times. The chain employs TRBV4-3 and TRBJ2-7; D not resolved. The CDR3 runs to 15 residues. The V gene's germline CDR1 is LGHNA and CDR2 YSLEER. Between the trimmed V and J ends, which lost 2 bases and 0 bases, there was a span of 11 bases. CDR3 DNA: TGCGCCAGCAGCCAAACCGCGTATCTCTCCTACGAGCAGTACTTC. It encodes CASSQTAYLSYEQYF.

The gene calls are TRBV29-1 and TRBJ2-7; D unclear. Germline values: CDR1 SQVTM, CDR2 ANQGSEA. The length of the CDR3 is 12 residues. V lost 4 bases and J 2 bases, leaving 9 bases between the germline ends. CDR3 coding DNA: TGCAGCGTTGGGGGTAGACCCTACGAGCAGTACTTC. This gives the protein CSVGGRPYEQYF.

This clone was recorded only once. The chain carries TRBV4-2 and TRBJ2-7; the match to TRBD2 covers 10 bases. Germline CDR1 and CDR2: LGHNA and YNFKEQ. This CDR3 has 15 residues. Losses at the gene ends were 1 base for V and 7 bases for J; bases not matched to a gene: 7. The CDR3 DNA is TGTGCCAGCAGCCAAGGAAGGTCTAGCGGGAGTGAGCAGTACTTC. As protein: CASSQGRSSGSEQYF.

The table lists this clone with a few counts. The V and J genes are TRBV7-9 and TRBJ1-5; D is unclear. Germline V gene sequence: CDR1 SEHNR, CDR2 FQNEAQ (reference sequence). This CDR3 has 14 amino acids. Between the trimmed V and J ends, which lost 3 bases and 2 bases, there was a span of 8 bases. The CDR3 bases are TGTGCCAGCAGCTTCGACACTGGCAATCAGCCCCAGCATTTT. Protein: CASSFDTGNQPQHF.

This clone turned up a few times. The chain combines TRBV7-9 with TRBJ1-1; 8 bases align to TRBD1. Looked up from germline, CDR1 is SEHNR and CDR2 is FQNEAQ (reference sequence). The V gene end was trimmed by 8 bases and the J gene end by 5 bases; junction bases not matched to a gene: 19. The CDR3 extends over 17 amino acids. The CDR3 sequence: CASRLSPAGRGRTEAFF. CDR3 in DNA: TGTGCCAGCCGATTATCGCCGGCGGGCAGGGGGCGAACTGAAGCTTTCTTT. The variable domain in full, completed from reference TRBV7-9 and TRBJ1-1, reads DTGVSQNPRHKITKRGQNVTFRCDPISEHNRLYWYRQTLGQGPEFLTYFQNEAQLEKSRLLSDRFSAERPKGSFSTLEIQRTEQGDSAMYLCASRLSPAGRGRTEAFFGQGTRLTVV.

This clone was seen more than once but under ten times. The CDR3: CSVGLRSSYNEQFF. For the CDR3, the DNA is TGCAGCGTTGGGCTTCGAAGCTCCTACAATGAGCAGTTCTTC. The rearrangement uses TRBV29-1 and TRBJ2-1; the D is unclear. V shed 4 bases and J shed 0 bases, with 10 bases lying between them. The CDR3 sequence is 14 residues long. Looked up from germline, CDR1 is SQVTM and CDR2 is ANQGSEA.

The CDR3 DNA sequence: TGTGCCGTGGGACCACCAGGGGAGCTGTTTTTT. Residues: CAVGPPGELFF. The chain carries TRBV10-3 and TRBJ2-2, with D tentatively TRBD1 or TRBD2 (5 bases each). Germline V CDR1 and CDR2: ENHRY, SYGVKD. The CDR3 consists of 11 residues. Deletions cut 11 bases from V and 8 bases from J, with 12 bases between.

This clone was recorded a few times. The chain has TRBV29-1 and TRBJ1-1; D is uncertain. The germline CDR1 and CDR2 sequences are SQVTM and ANQGSEA. Trimming shortened V by 7 bases and J by 4 bases, and 16 bases separated the two germline ends. The CDR3 contains 13 residues. The CDR3 region is CSGAPVWGTEAFF. CDR3 DNA: TGCAGCGGTGCCCCCGTGTGGGGCACTGAAGCTTTCTTT.

This rearrangement joins TRBV7-2 to TRBJ1-2; a weak D match, TRBD1 (6 bases). This CDR3 spans 13 amino acids. Trimming cost V 3 bases and J 6 bases, with 11 bases left between them. CDR1 and CDR2 from the germline V gene are SGHTA and FQGNSA. The CDR3 spells CASSLGTGNGYTF. Written as DNA, the CDR3 is TGTGCCAGCAGCTTGGGAACAGGGAATGGCTACACCTTC.

The chain carries TRBV2 and TRBJ1-2; a possible D gene is TRBD1 (6 bases). CDR1 is SNHLY, CDR2 FYNNEI, per germline. The CDR3 contains 13 residues. The V end was cut by 5 bases, the J end by 8 bases, with 15 bases between. For the CDR3, the DNA is TGTGCCAGCAGTCTAAGGACAGACCAGGGCTACACCTTC. Its translation is CASSLRTDQGYTF.

The CDR3 is CASSPPSFDRVTF. The CDR3 DNA sequence: TGTGCCAGCTCACCACCGTCGTTTGACAGGGTCACCTTC. This chain uses TRBV18 with TRBJ1-2; 7 bases fit TRBD1. CDR3 length equals 13 residues. The V segment lost 0 bases and the J segment 13 bases; nucleotides outside the gene matches: 8. Germline V gene sequence: CDR1 KGHSH, CDR2 LQKENI. The full variable domain, in which reference TRBV18 and TRBJ1-2 provide the parts outside the CDR3, is NAGVMQNPRHLVRRRGQEARLRCSPMKGHSHVYWYRQLPEEGLKFMVYLQKENIIDESGMPKERFSAEFPKEGPSILRIQQVVRGDSAAYFCASSPPSFDRVTFGSGTRLTVV.

V usage is TRBV28 and J usage is TRBJ2-3, with 10 bases fitting TRBD2. Germline CDR1 MDHEN, CDR2 SYDVKM. The CDR3 length is 16 residues. Trimming took 3 bases from V and 9 from J; bases not matched to a gene: 12. The CDR3 reads CASSFPRLAGPTTQYF. The CDR3 bases are TGTGCCAGCAGTTTCCCAAGACTAGCGGGCCCTACCACGCAGTATTTT.

The table lists this clone with a few counts. The CDR3 protein is CASTSEGSYNEQFF. CDR3 in DNA: TGCGCCAGCACTTCGGAGGGCTCCTACAATGAGCAGTTCTTC. The chain joins TRBV5-1 to TRBJ2-1; D may be TRBD2 (6 bases). There are 14 residues in the CDR3. V lost 6 bases to trimming and J lost 0 bases, with 10 bases between them. CDR1 SGHRS and CDR2 YFSETQ come from the germline V gene.

This clone was seen a handful of times. The chain has TRBV29-1 and TRBJ2-7; tentatively, D is TRBD1 (6 bases). There are 13 residues in the CDR3. V lost 4 bases and J lost 0, with 10 bases in between. Germline CDR1 SQVTM, CDR2 ANQGSEA. In DNA, the CDR3 is TGCAGCGTTGGGACAGAGAGCTCCTACGAGCAGTACTTC. It translates to CSVGTESSYEQYF.

This clone has more than one count but fewer than ten. This CDR3 reads CASRTAGGPQETQYF. CDR3 DNA: TGTGCCAGCAGAACGGCCGGGGGGCCCCAAGAGACCCAGTACTTC. V is TRBV5-4 and J is TRBJ2-5; D might be TRBD2 (7 bases). Trimming took 5 bases from V and 1 from J, leaving 15 bases between them. The CDR3 sequence is 15 residues long. Germline values: CDR1 SGHNT, CDR2 YYREEE (reference sequence).

This clone has a handful of counts. The CDR3 loop is CASSLAGASSSYEQYF. The DNA for the CDR3 is TGTGCCAGCAGCTTAGCGGGGGCCTCGAGCTCCTACGAGCAGTACTTC. The V and J genes are TRBV7-2 and TRBJ2-7, with a tentative D call TRBD1 (6 bases). Trimming stripped 0 bases from V and 0 bases from J, with 12 bases between. The CDR3 length is 16 residues. The germline V gene has CDR1 SGHTA and CDR2 FQGNSA.

This chain joins TRBV4-1 and TRBJ2-1, with 9 bases that match TRBD2. CDR3 length: 16 amino acids. Germline V gene data show CDR1 as MGHRA and CDR2 as YSYEKL. J was trimmed by 6 bases and V by 7 bases; bases with no gene match: 13. This CDR3 is CASTRPGTSKPNEQFF. Written as DNA, the CDR3 is TGCGCCAGCACTAGACCAGGGACTAGCAAGCCCAATGAGCAGTTCTTC.

This clone was detected only a few times. CDR3 sequence (DNA): TGCAGCCTTTCTAGCGGCTACACAGATACGCAGTATTTT. This translates into CSLSSGYTDTQYF. The chain recombines TRBV29-1 with TRBJ2-3; 7 bases map to TRBD2. The CDR3 consists of 13 residues. Germline-derived CDR1 and CDR2 are SQVTM and ANQGSEA. V lost 8 bases, J lost 2 bases, and 7 bases stayed unmatched.

V usage is TRBV29-1 and J usage is TRBJ2-5; maybe TRBD1 (5 bases). Germline V lookup: CDR1 SQVTM, CDR2 ANQGSEA. V was pared by 5 bases and J by 2 bases, with 18 bases between. The CDR3 sequence is 15 residues long. The CDR3 DNA sequence: TGCAGCGTTTGGGGCGGCTCCTCCGGGCAAGAGACCCAGTACTTC. Translation: CSVWGGSSGQETQYF.

Only a few counts were recorded for this clone. The chain is built from TRBV23-1 and TRBJ2-7; the D gene is possibly TRBD2 (6 bases). TRBV23-1 is an ORF for which the function is uncertain. The CDR3 is made up of 14 amino acids. Trimming took 10 bases from V and 0 from J, leaving 16 bases between them. The CDR3 coding sequence is TGCGCCACTGGGGGGAAGGACATCTCCTACGAGCAGTACTTC. This gives the protein CATGGKDISYEQYF.

The rearrangement uses TRBV7-8 and TRBJ1-6; D gene uncertain. Between the trimmed V and J ends, which lost 2 bases and 2 bases, there was a span of 10 bases. CDR1 and CDR2 (germline): SGHVS, FQNEAQ. The CDR3 is 16 residues long. The CDR3 DNA reads as TGTGCCAGCAGCTTAAATGGTCAGGCCTATAATTCACCCCTCCACTTT. It encodes CASSLNGQAYNSPLHF.

The chain couples TRBV6-6 to TRBJ2-7; 7 bases match TRBD1. V shed 6 bases, J shed 2 bases, and the junction held 1 base outside the gene matches. The CDR3 sequence is 12 residues long. Germline V gene sequence: CDR1 MNHNY, CDR2 SVGAGI (reference sequence). The CDR3 loop reads CASSGTAYEQYF. The CDR3 DNA sequence: TGTGCCAGCAGCGGGACAGCCTACGAGCAGTACTTC.

This clone was detected a few times. The J gene is TRBJ2-1, the V gene TRBV4-3; the D gene is possibly TRBD1 (7 bases). V dropped 4 bases and J dropped 5 bases, with 18 bases sitting between them. The CDR3 is 16 residues long. CDR1 is LGHNA and CDR2 is YSLEER in the germline V gene. The CDR3 protein is CASSPLGQGGNNEQFF. For the CDR3, the DNA is TGCGCCAGCAGCCCCTTGGGGCAGGGGGGTAACAATGAGCAGTTCTTC.